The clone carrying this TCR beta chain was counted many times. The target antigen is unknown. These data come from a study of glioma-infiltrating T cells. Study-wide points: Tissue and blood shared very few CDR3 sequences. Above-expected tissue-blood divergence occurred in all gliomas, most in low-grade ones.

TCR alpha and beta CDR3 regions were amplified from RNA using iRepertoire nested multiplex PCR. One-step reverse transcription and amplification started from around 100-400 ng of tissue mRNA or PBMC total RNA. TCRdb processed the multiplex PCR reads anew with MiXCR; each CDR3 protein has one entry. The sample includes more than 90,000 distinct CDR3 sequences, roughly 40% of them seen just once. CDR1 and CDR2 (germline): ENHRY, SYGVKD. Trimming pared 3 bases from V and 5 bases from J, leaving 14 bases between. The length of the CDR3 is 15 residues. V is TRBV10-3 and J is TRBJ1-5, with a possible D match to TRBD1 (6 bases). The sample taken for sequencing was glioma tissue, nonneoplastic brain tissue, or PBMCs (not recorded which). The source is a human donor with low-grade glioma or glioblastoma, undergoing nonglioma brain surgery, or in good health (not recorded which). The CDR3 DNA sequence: TGTGCCATCAGTGAATCAGGGGATTGGGATCAGCCCCAGCATTTT. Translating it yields CAISESGDWDQPQHF.